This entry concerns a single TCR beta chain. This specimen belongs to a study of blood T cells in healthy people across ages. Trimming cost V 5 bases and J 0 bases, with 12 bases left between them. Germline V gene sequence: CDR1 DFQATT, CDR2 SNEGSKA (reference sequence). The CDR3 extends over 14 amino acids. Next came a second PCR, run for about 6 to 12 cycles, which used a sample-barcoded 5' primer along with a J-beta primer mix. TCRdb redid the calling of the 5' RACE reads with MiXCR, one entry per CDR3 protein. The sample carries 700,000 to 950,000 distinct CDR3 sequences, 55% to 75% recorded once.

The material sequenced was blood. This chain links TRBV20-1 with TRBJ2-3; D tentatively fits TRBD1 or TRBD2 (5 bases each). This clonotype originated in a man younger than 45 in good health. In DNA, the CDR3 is TGCAGTGCTGGGGGTGAAGCTAGCACAGATACGCAGTATTTT. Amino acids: CSAGGEASTDTQYF.